This T cell receptor (beta chain) was recovered during a study of T-cell memory formation after mild COVID-19. At least ten counts were recorded for this clonotype. Antigen specificity is unknown. Study findings and constraints: The CD4+ clones that contracted clustered mainly within CM and EM, and the CD8+ clones concentrated in EMRA.

TCRdb re-called the 5' RACE reads with MiXCR, one entry per CDR3 protein. This table has 30,000 to 35,000 distinct CDR3 sequences, roughly 7.5% appearing once. CDR3 length: 15 residues. V dropped 2 bases and J dropped 0 bases, with 8 bases sitting between them. Germline CDR1 is SEHNR and CDR2 is FQNEAQ (reference sequence). This chain joins TRBV7-9 and TRBJ1-3; no clear D gene. The sample consisted of PBMCs or a T cell subset sorted from them (not recorded which). The source of this sequence is a man aged 18 to 30 who had mild COVID-19 (a few samples of this study predate the infection). Cell type and time point are not known. CDR3 coding DNA: TGTGCCAGCAGCTTAAACCTTCGCTCTGGAAACACCATATATTTT. This sequence encodes CASSLNLRSGNTIYF.